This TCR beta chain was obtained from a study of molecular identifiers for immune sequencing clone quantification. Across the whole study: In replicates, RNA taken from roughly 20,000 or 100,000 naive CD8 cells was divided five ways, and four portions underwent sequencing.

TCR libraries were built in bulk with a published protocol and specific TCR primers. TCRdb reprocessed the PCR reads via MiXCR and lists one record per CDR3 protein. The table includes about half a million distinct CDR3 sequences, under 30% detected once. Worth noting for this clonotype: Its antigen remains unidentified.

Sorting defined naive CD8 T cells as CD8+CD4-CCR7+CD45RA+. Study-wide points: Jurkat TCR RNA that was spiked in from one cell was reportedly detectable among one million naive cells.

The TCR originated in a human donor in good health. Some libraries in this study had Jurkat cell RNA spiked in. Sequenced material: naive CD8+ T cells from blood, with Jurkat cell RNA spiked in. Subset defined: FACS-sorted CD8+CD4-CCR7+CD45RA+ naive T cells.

The CDR3 region has the DNA TGTGCCAGCAGTTTAGTACTCCCCGGGGGGGCCAACAATGAGCAGTTCTTC. This gives the protein CASSLVLPGGANNEQFF. The rearrangement links TRBV27 to TRBJ2-1, with 8 bases aligning to TRBD2. The CDR3 length is 17 residues. Germline CDR1 and CDR2: MNHEY and SMNVEV (reference sequence). Unmatched junction bases numbered 11, after V lost 2 bases and J lost 5 bases.